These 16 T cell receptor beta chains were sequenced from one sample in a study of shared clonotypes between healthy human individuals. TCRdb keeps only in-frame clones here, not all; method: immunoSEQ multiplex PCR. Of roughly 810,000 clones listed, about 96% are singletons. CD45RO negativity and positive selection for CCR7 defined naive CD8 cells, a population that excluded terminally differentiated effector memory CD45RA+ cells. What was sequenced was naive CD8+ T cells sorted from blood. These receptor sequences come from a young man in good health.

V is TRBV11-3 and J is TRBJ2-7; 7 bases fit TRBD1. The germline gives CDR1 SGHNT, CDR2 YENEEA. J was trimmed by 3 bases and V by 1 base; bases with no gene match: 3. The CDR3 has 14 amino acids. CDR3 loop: CASSLGGQNYEQYF. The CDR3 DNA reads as TGTGCCAGCAGCTTAGGGGGACAGAACTACGAGCAGTACTTC.

The CDR3 nucleotides read TGCGCCAGCAGCCAAGATGCGGGCACGGGACAGCCCCAGCATTTT. Its protein is CASSQDAGTGQPQHF. V gene TRBV4-1 combines with J gene TRBJ1-5; D unclear. CDR1 is MGHRA and CDR2 is YSYEKL in the germline V gene. The CDR3 extends over 15 amino acids. Trimming took 0 bases from V and 7 from J, leaving 13 bases between them.

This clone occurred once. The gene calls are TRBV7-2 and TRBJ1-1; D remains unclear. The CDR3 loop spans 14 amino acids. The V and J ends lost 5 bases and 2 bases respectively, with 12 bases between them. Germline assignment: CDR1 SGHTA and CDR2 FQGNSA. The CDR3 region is CASSRTVGNTEAFF. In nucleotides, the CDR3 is TGTGCCAGCAGCCGTACCGTGGGAAACACTGAAGCTTTCTTT.

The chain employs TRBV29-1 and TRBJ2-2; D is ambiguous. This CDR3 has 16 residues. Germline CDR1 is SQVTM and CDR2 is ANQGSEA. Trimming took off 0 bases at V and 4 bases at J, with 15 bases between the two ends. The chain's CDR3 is CSVEDWPGSSTGELFF. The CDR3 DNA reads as TGCAGCGTTGAAGACTGGCCGGGCTCATCCACCGGGGAGCTGTTTTTT.

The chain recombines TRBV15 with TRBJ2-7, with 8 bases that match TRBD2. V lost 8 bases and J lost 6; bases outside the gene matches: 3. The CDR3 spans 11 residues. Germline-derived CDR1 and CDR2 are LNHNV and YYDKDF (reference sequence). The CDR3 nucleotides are TGTGCCACCTTTAGCGGGATCGAGCAGTACTTC. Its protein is CATFSGIEQYF. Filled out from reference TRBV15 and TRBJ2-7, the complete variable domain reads DAMVIQNPRYQVTQFGKPVTLSCSQTLNHNVMYWYQQKSSQAPKLLFHYYDKDFNNEADTPDNFQSRRPNTSFCFLDIRSPGLGDTAMYLCATFSGIEQYFGPGTRLTVT.

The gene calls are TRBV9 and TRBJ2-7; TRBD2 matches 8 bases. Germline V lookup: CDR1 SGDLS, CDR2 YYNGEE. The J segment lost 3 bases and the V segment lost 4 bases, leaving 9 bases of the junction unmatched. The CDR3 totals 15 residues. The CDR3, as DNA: TGTGCCAGCAGCCCCGGGGGGGGTTTGAGCTACGAGCAGTACTTC. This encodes CASSPGGGLSYEQYF.

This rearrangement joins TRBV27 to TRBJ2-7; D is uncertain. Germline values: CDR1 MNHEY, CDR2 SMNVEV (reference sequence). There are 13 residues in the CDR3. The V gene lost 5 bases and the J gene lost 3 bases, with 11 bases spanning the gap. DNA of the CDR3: TGTGCCAGCAGTCCCGGACCCGGCTACGAGCAGTACTTC. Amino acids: CASSPGPGYEQYF.

The CDR3 loop reads CAISESWGQYDTGELFF. The CDR3 nucleotides are TGTGCCATCAGTGAGTCGTGGGGGCAGTACGACACCGGGGAGCTGTTTTTT. The chain joins TRBV10-3 to TRBJ2-2, with D possibly matching TRBD1 (6 bases). V gave up 0 bases and J gave up 3 bases, with 14 bases separating them. CDR3 length: 17 residues. CDR1 is ENHRY, CDR2 SYGVKD, per germline.

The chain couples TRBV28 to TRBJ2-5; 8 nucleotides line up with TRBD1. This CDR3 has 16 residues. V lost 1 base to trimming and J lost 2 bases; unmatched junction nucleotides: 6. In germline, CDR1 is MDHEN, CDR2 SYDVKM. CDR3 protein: CASSLYGQGPQETQYF. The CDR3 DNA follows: TGTGCCAGCAGTTTATACGGACAGGGTCCGCAAGAGACCCAGTACTTC.

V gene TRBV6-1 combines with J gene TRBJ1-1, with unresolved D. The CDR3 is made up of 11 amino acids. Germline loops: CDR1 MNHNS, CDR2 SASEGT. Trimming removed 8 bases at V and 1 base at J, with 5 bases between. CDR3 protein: CASAKNTEAFF. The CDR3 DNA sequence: TGTGCCAGCGCAAAGAACACTGAAGCTTTCTTT.

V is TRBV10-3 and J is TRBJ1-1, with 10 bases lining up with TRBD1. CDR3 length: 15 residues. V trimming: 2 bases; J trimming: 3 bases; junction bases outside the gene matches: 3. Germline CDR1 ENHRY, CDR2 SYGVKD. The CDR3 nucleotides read TGTGCCATCAGTGAGCCGGGACAGGGGTACACTGAAGCTTTCTTT. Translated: CAISEPGQGYTEAFF.

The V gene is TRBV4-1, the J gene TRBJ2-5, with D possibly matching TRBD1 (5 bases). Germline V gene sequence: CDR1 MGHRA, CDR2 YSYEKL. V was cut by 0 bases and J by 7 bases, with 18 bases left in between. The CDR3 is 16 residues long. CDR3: CASSQDPGRVKGTQYF. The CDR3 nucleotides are TGCGCCAGCAGCCAAGATCCGGGCAGGGTGAAGGGGACCCAGTACTTC.

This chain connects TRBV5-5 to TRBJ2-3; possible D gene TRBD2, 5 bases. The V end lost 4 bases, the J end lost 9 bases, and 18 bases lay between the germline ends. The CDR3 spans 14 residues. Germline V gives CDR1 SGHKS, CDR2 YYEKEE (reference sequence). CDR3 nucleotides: TGTGCCAGCAGCCATCCCGGGATAAGTAGCACGCAGTATTTT. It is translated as CASSHPGISSTQYF.

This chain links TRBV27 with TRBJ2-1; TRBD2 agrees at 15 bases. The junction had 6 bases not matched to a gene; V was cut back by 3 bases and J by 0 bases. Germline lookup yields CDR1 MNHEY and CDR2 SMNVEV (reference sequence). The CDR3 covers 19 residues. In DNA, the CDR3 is TGTGCCAGCAGTTTGGGACTAGCGGGAGGATCCCCCTCCTACAATGAGCAGTTCTTC. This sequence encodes CASSLGLAGGSPSYNEQFF.

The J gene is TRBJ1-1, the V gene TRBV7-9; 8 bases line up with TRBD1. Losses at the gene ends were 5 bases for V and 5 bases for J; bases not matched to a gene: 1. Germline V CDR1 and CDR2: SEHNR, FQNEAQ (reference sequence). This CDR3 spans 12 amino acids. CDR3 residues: CASSTGGTEAFF. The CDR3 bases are TGTGCCAGCAGCACAGGGGGAACTGAAGCTTTCTTT. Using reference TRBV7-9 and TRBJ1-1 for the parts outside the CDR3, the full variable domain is DTGVSQNPRHKITKRGQNVTFRCDPISEHNRLYWYRQTLGQGPEFLTYFQNEAQLEKSRLLSDRFSAERPKGSFSTLEIQRTEQGDSAMYLCASSTGGTEAFFGQGTRLTVV.

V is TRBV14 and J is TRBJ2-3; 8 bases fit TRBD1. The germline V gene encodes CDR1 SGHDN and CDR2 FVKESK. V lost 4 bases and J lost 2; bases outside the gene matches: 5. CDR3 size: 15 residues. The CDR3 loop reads CASSLGQGYTDTQYF. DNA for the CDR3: TGTGCCAGCAGCCTAGGACAGGGCTACACAGATACGCAGTATTTT.